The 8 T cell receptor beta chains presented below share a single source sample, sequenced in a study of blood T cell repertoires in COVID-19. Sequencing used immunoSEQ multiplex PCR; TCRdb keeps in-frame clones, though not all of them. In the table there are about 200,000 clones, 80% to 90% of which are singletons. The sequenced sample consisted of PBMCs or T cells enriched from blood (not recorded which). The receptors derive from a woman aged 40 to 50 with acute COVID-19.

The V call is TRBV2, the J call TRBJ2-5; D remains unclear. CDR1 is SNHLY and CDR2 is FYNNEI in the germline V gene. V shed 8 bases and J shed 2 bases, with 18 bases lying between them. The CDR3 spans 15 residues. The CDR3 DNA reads TGTGCCAGCTGTTACCTCGCGGAGAGACAAGAGACCCAGTACTTC. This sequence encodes CASCYLAERQETQYF.

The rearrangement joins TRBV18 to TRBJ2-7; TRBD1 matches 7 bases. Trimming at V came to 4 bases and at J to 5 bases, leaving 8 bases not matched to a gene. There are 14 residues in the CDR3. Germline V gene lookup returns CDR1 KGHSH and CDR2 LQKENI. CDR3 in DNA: TGTGCCAGCTCACATTTGGACAGGTGGAACGAGCAGTACTTC. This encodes CASSHLDRWNEQYF.

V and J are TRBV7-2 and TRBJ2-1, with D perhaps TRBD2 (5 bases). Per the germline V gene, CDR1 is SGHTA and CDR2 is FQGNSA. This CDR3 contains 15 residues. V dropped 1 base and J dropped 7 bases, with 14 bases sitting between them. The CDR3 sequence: CASSLEGSSRNEQFF. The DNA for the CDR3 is TGTGCCAGCAGCTTAGAAGGGAGTAGCAGGAATGAGCAGTTCTTC.

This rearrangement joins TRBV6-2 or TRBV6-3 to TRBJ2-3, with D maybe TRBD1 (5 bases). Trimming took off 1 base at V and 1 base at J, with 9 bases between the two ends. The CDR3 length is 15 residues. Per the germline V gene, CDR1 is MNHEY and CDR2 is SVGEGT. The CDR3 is CASSYWSRGTDTQYF. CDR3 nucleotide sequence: TGTGCCAGCAGTTACTGGTCCAGGGGCACAGATACGCAGTATTTT.

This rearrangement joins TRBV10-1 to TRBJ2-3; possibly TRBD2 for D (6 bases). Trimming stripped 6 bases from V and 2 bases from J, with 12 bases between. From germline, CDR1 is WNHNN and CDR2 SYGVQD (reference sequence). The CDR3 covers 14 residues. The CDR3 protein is CASSFSGPTDTQYF. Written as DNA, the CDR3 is TGCGCCAGCAGCTTTAGCGGTCCCACAGATACGCAGTATTTT.

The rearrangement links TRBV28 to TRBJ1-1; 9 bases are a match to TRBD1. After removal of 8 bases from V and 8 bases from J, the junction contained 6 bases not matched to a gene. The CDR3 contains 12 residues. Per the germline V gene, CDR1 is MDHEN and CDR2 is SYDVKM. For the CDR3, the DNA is TGTGCCAGCTTCCCTGGGACAGGGGAAGCTTTCTTT. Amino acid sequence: CASFPGTGEAFF.

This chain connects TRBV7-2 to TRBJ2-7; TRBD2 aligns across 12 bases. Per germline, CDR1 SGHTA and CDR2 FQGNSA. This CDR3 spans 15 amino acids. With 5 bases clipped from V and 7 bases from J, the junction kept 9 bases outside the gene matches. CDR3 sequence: CASSLRTSGTREQYF. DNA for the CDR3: TGTGCCAGCAGCCTTAGGACTAGCGGGACCAGGGAGCAGTACTTC.

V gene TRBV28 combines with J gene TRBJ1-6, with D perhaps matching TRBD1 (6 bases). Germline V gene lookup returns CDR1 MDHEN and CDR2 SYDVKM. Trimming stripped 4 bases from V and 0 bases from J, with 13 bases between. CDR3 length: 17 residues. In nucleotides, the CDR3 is TGTGCCAGCAGTTCATCAGGGGAGAGCTCCTATAATTCACCCCTCCACTTT. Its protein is CASSSSGESSYNSPLHF. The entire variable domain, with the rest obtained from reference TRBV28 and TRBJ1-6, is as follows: DVKVTQSSRYLVKRTGEKVFLECVQDMDHENMFWYRQDPGLGLRLIYFSYDVKMKEKGDIPEGYSVSREKKERFSLILESASTNQTSMYLCASSSSGESSYNSPLHFGNGTRLTVT.